This passage covers 27 T cell receptor beta chains from one sample sequenced in a study of cytomegalovirus exposure and HLA in healthy donors. The PCR contained 60 Vbeta and 13 Jbeta primers. Clones were sequenced by immunoSEQ multiplex PCR, and TCRdb holds only the in-frame ones, with some missing. This table has approximately 180,000 clones, roughly 13% appearing once. Specimen: PBMCs. These receptors were obtained from a man between 50 and 59 years old in good health and CMV-seropositive.

The sample holds a few counts of this clone. This sequence joins TRBV7-9 and TRBJ1-1; 8 bases are shared with TRBD1. J lost 5 bases, V lost 1 base, and 6 bases had no gene match. The CDR3 totals 15 residues. Germline CDR1 is SEHNR and CDR2 is FQNEAQ (reference sequence). The CDR3: CASSLVRRGHTEAFF. The CDR3 DNA follows: TGTGCCAGCAGCTTAGTGCGCAGGGGGCATACTGAAGCTTTCTTT. The variable domain in full, completed from reference TRBV7-9 and TRBJ1-1, reads DTGVSQNPRHKITKRGQNVTFRCDPISEHNRLYWYRQTLGQGPEFLTYFQNEAQLEKSRLLSDRFSAERPKGSFSTLEIQRTEQGDSAMYLCASSLVRRGHTEAFFGQGTRLTVV.

In this sample, this clone turned up a few times. This sequence joins TRBV6-5 and TRBJ1-2, with a possible D match to TRBD1 (5 bases). Deletions cut 1 base from V and 5 bases from J, with 14 bases between. Germline CDR1 reads MNHEY; CDR2 reads SVGAGI. CDR3 length: 15 amino acids. CDR3 in amino acids: CASSYFRASEYGYTF. Here the CDR3 DNA reads TGTGCCAGCAGTTACTTCAGGGCTTCGGAGTATGGCTACACCTTC.

This clone turned up a few times. V and J are TRBV5-1 and TRBJ2-1; D gene unclear. Germline V gene sequence: CDR1 SGHRS, CDR2 YFSETQ. This CDR3 is 14 amino acids long. Trimming shortened V by 2 bases and J by 0 bases, and 6 bases separated the two germline ends. The CDR3, as DNA: TGCGCCAGCAGCTTTTCTTCCTCCTACAATGAGCAGTTCTTC. Its protein product is CASSFSSSYNEQFF.

The chain uses TRBV5-1 and TRBJ2-3; 9 nucleotides align to TRBD1. The V gene end was trimmed by 4 bases and the J gene end by 5 bases; junction bases not matched to a gene: 11. There are 16 residues in the CDR3. CDR1 is SGHRS and CDR2 is YFSETQ in the germline V gene. CDR3 region: CASSGGDRGSGDTQYF. CDR3 DNA: TGCGCCAGCAGCGGGGGAGACAGGGGGTCCGGAGATACGCAGTATTTT.

This clone has just a few counts. The CDR3 spells CASSQDPGFGLGKLFF. CDR3 coding DNA: TGCGCCAGCAGCCAAGACCCGGGATTCGGGTTGGGAAAACTGTTTTTT. J is TRBJ1-4 and V is TRBV4-3; D is ambiguous. From germline, CDR1 is LGHNA and CDR2 YSLEER. CDR3 size: 16 residues. Trimming cost V 0 bases and J 10 bases, with 18 bases left between them.

This chain connects TRBV6-6 to TRBJ1-5; 9 bases map to TRBD1. CDR1 and CDR2 from the germline V gene are MNHNY and SVGAGI (reference sequence). With 7 bases clipped from V and 5 bases from J, the junction kept 9 bases outside the gene matches. This CDR3 contains 15 residues. In DNA form, the CDR3 reads TGTGCCAGCAACGGACAGGGGAAAGGTTATCAGCCCCAGCATTTT. It translates to CASNGQGKGYQPQHF.

This clone was detected a few times. This CDR3 fails to terminate in the conserved phenylalanine or tryptophan, so it likely reflects a read error. The V call is TRBV6-6, the J call TRBJ2-3, with D hard to call. CDR1 is MNHNY and CDR2 is SVGAGI in the germline V gene (reference sequence). The V end lost 2 bases, the J end lost 1 base, and 10 bases lay between the germline ends. This CDR3 comprises 15 residues. Here the CDR3 reads CASSYPPAGTDTQYV. DNA for the CDR3: TGTGCCAGCAGTTACCCTCCTGCAGGCACAGATACGCAGTATGTT.

This clone was observed a few times. This chain uses TRBV4-3 with TRBJ1-4, with a weak D call TRBD1 (5 bases). The V end lost 0 bases, the J end lost 6 bases, and 11 bases lay between the germline ends. This CDR3 is built from 15 residues. Germline values: CDR1 LGHNA, CDR2 YSLEER. CDR3 in amino acids: CASSQDTTGDEKLFF. The CDR3 coding sequence is TGCGCCAGCAGCCAAGATACAACAGGCGATGAAAAACTGTTTTTT.

This clone was seen a handful of times. The chain carries TRBV5-5 and TRBJ1-5, with D uncertain. With 0 bases removed from V and 4 bases from J, the gap between germline ends came to 11 bases. Germline values: CDR1 SGHKS, CDR2 YYEKEE (reference sequence). The CDR3 has 15 residues. CDR3 sequence: CASSLGAPGNQPQHF. The CDR3 DNA reads TGTGCCAGCAGCTTGGGGGCTCCGGGAAATCAGCCCCAGCATTTT.

In this sample, this clone turned up a few times. The chain is built from TRBV5-6 and TRBJ2-3; D perhaps matches TRBD2 (6 bases). CDR3 length: 16 amino acids. Trimming left V 0 bases short and J 2 bases short, with 13 bases between. The germline CDR1 and CDR2 sequences are SGHDT and YYEEEE. The CDR3 region has the DNA TGTGCCAGCAGCTTGGGTCTGGAGGGGCCCACAGATACGCAGTATTTT. Amino acids: CASSLGLEGPTDTQYF.

This clone showed up just a few times. The chain uses TRBV11-3 and TRBJ1-6; 8 bases map to TRBD1. Germline assignment: CDR1 SGHNT and CDR2 YENEEA. V dropped 3 bases and J dropped 7; count of bases not matched to a gene: 8. The CDR3 has 16 residues. In DNA, the CDR3 is TGTGCCAGCAGCTTTCTTTCCGGGACAGGCAATTCACCCCTCCACTTT. As protein: CASSFLSGTGNSPLHF.

The chain couples TRBV30 to TRBJ2-3, with 8 bases that match TRBD2. The CDR3 loop spans 15 amino acids. Germline values: CDR1 GTSNPN, CDR2 SVGIG (reference sequence). Trimming at V came to 3 bases and at J to 4 bases, leaving 9 bases not matched to a gene. The CDR3 DNA follows: TGTGCCTGGAGAATCGGGGGGGCCCCCCCAGATACGCAGTATTTT. Translated: CAWRIGGAPPDTQYF.

A few counts support this clone. The chain employs TRBV27 and TRBJ2-5; 9 bases fit TRBD1. Germline CDR1 is MNHEY and CDR2 is SMNVEV (reference sequence). J lost 4 bases, V lost 6 bases, and 6 bases had no gene match. This CDR3 region has 14 residues. In nucleotides, the CDR3 is TGTGCCAGCAGAAAACAGGGGGCCGTAGAGACCCAGTACTTC. Encoded protein: CASRKQGAVETQYF.

The chain's CDR3 is CASSSIRDRVVNEQFF. DNA of the CDR3: TGTGCCAGCAGCTCTATCCGGGACAGGGTTGTCAATGAGCAGTTCTTC. This chain uses TRBV7-9 with TRBJ2-1; 9 bases match TRBD1. Per the germline V gene, CDR1 is SEHNR and CDR2 is FQNEAQ (reference sequence). CDR3 length equals 16 residues. Trimming cost V 4 bases and J 6 bases; bases outside gene matches: 10.

This clone was recorded a few times. The chain has TRBV27 and TRBJ2-7; 8 nucleotides match TRBD1. Per germline, CDR1 MNHEY and CDR2 SMNVEV (reference sequence). V shed 3 bases and J 0 bases; nucleotides not matched to a gene: 10. This CDR3 contains 17 residues. The CDR3 region is CASSFRGQALSSYEQYF. The DNA of the CDR3 is TGTGCCAGCAGTTTTAGGGGACAGGCCCTTAGCTCCTACGAGCAGTACTTC.

This chain joins TRBV2 and TRBJ1-5; no firm D call. This CDR3 region has 13 residues. The ends were cut back, 10 bases at V and 8 bases at J, with 18 bases in the middle. Germline loops: CDR1 SNHLY, CDR2 FYNNEI. In DNA form, the CDR3 reads TGTGCCACAGCAGAGGAGCCCACAAAGCCCCAGCATTTT. This sequence encodes CATAEEPTKPQHF.

The sample holds a few counts of this clone. The chain uses TRBV5-6 and TRBJ1-2, with D possibly being TRBD1 (6 bases). This CDR3 comprises 14 residues. The germline V gene encodes CDR1 SGHDT and CDR2 YYEEEE. V lost 5 bases and J 0 bases, leaving 11 bases between the germline ends. The chain's CDR3 is CASSLRGPNYGYTF. Here the CDR3 DNA reads TGTGCCAGCAGTCTCAGGGGTCCTAACTATGGCTACACCTTC. The full variable domain, with the rest looked up from reference TRBV5-6 and TRBJ1-2, is DAGVTQSPTHLIKTRGQQVTLRCSPKSGHDTVSWYQQALGQGPQFIFQYYEEEERQRGNFPDRFSGHQFPNYSSELNVNALLLGDSALYLCASSLRGPNYGYTFGSGTRLTVV.

The chain couples TRBV9 to TRBJ1-1; TRBD1 matches 7 bases. The trim removed 0 bases at V and 6 bases at J, leaving 5 bases unmatched. Per the germline V gene, CDR1 is SGDLS and CDR2 is YYNGEE. The CDR3 runs to 14 residues. CDR3 loop: CASSVEATGPEAFF. The DNA for the CDR3 is TGTGCCAGCAGCGTAGAAGCGACAGGGCCTGAAGCTTTCTTT.

The chain recombines TRBV6-4 with TRBJ2-7; the match to TRBD1 covers 10 bases. There are 16 residues in the CDR3. Germline assignment: CDR1 MRHNA and CDR2 SNTAGT. J was trimmed by 5 bases and V by 2 bases; bases with no gene match: 9. The CDR3 spells CASSDPGQGGFHEQYF. The CDR3 DNA follows: TGTGCCAGCAGTGACCCTGGACAGGGGGGATTCCACGAGCAGTACTTC.

This clone showed up just a few times. The germline gene is not matched at one end of the junction; a read error may be the cause. The chain carries TRBV7-7 and TRBJ1-1, with 8 bases lining up with TRBD1. Germline CDR1 SSHAT, CDR2 FNYEAQ (reference sequence). The CDR3 totals 16 residues. Written as DNA, the CDR3 is TGTGCTAGCAGCCTAAACCGGGACAGGAAGAACACTGAAGCTTTCTTT. It translates to CASSLNRDRKNTEAFF.

This sequence joins TRBV27 and TRBJ2-3; TRBD2 aligns across 8 bases. Germline values: CDR1 MNHEY, CDR2 SMNVEV (reference sequence). Germline trimming cut 2 bases from V and 5 bases from J; bases unmatched to any gene: 6. CDR3 length equals 15 residues. The CDR3 DNA is TGTGCCAGCAGTTTAACCGGGGGGGCCTTAGATACGCAGTATTTT. Translated, it gives CASSLTGGALDTQYF.

Of note for this clone: A read error may account for a junction end that differs from germline. The chain recombines TRBV7-8 with TRBJ1-4, with TRBD1 matching 8 bases. The germline V gene encodes CDR1 SGHVS and CDR2 FQNEAQ. The CDR3 is 13 residues long. CDR3 in DNA: TGTGCCAGCAGCTTAAAAAGTATGGGACAGGCGTTCTTT. It encodes CASSLKSMGQAFF.

This sequence joins TRBV7-9 and TRBJ2-5, with 7 positions matching TRBD1. The V segment lost 3 bases and the J segment 5 bases; nucleotides outside the gene matches: 6. CDR1 is SEHNR, CDR2 FQNEAQ, per germline (reference sequence). This CDR3 is 14 amino acids long. The CDR3 DNA is TGTGCCAGCAGCTTGACAGGGTCGCGGGAGACCCAGTACTTC. Translated: CASSLTGSRETQYF.

The chain is built from TRBV7-6 and TRBJ1-2; 7 bases align to TRBD1. The CDR3 is 15 amino acids. The ends lost 2 bases at V and 3 bases at J; junction bases unmatched: 6. Looked up from germline, CDR1 is SGHVS and CDR2 is FNYEAQ. DNA for the CDR3: TGTGCCAGCAGCTTAAATGAGGGGGCGGACTATGGCTACACCTTC. This sequence encodes CASSLNEGADYGYTF.

This clone came up a few times. The chain recombines TRBV10-3 with TRBJ2-6; D gene ambiguous. This CDR3 spans 14 amino acids. The V and J ends lost 3 bases and 0 bases respectively, with 3 bases between them. Germline assignment: CDR1 ENHRY and CDR2 SYGVKD. The CDR3, as DNA: TGTGCCATCAGTGATCACTCTGGGGCCAACGTCCTGACTTTC. This gives the protein CAISDHSGANVLTF.

This clone was seen a few times. The V gene is TRBV14, the J gene TRBJ2-3; 10 nucleotides agree with TRBD1. The junction had 7 bases not matched to a gene; V was cut back by 4 bases and J by 3 bases. CDR1 is SGHDN, CDR2 FVKESK, per germline. The CDR3 runs 16 residues. The CDR3 is CASSPLPGQGTDTQYF. In nucleotides, the CDR3 is TGTGCCAGCAGCCCCCTACCGGGACAGGGGACAGATACGCAGTATTTT.

This clone has a handful of counts. This rearrangement joins TRBV7-2 to TRBJ1-1; tentatively, D is TRBD1 (5 bases). This CDR3 is 14 amino acids long. V shed 4 bases and J shed 0 bases, with 9 bases lying between them. The germline V gene has CDR1 SGHTA and CDR2 FQGNSA. CDR3 region: CASSSGLLNTEAFF. DNA for the CDR3: TGTGCCAGCAGCTCGGGACTACTGAACACTGAAGCTTTCTTT.